This T cell receptor beta chain is from a study of blood T cell repertoires in COVID-19 (dated by TCRdb to the early 2020s). With respect to the entire study: Samples covering the acute and convalescent phases of COVID-19 were provided by collaborators in the United States, Italy and Spain. Where available, HLA class I and class II types were taken from metadata supplied by the sample provider and were not determined by assay-based typing. The repertoires were made available in a free public database intended to serve as a resource for research on the immune response to SARS-CoV-2. The dataset comprised deeply sampled blood TCRbeta repertoires from subjects exposed to, actively infected with, or recovered from COVID-19. The sample metadata nearly always contained a de-identified subject ID, COVID-19 status, age in years and sex. The samples were drawn from two sources: the first 160 participants of the ongoing ImmuneRACE study, and some 1,300 subjects contributed by 6 global collaborators. The material from the prospective study consisted of cDNA or gDNA derived from T cells, B-cell-depleted T cells, or PBMCs. Broad study findings and their caveats: The amount of clinical and demographic metadata varied by source and participant and was provided uncurated.

V drops 3 bases and J drops 8 bases, leaving 8 bases in between. The germline V gene provides CDR1 SGHRS and CDR2 YFSETQ. Spanning cysteine to phenylalanine, the CDR3 consists of 12 amino acids. Of all the DNA, just the CDR3 is kept, 36 bases in frame from base 1. A note on this clone: Its target antigen remains unknown. Base qualities are missing; no much larger clone stands one base away.

Whole blood was collected in K2EDTA tubes by collaborating institutions according to the institutions' own protocols. For TCRbeta analysis, collaborators shipped samples as frozen whole blood, isolated PBMCs, or DNA extracted from either of those sample types. TCRbeta CDR3 regions were amplified from genomic DNA using the immunoSEQ Assay, a bias-controlled multiplex PCR. In the paper's pipeline: Within the assay, amplification of reference gene primers was used to estimate how many nucleated cells each sample contained. To quantify the absolute abundance of each unique TCRbeta CDR3 rearrangement, sequence reads were collapsed and filtered. For each sample, productive Simpson clonality was calculated as the square root of Simpson's diversity index over productive rearrangements. TCRdb took over this immuneACCESS table, retaining in-frame rearrangements with V and J assigned. Such tables are incomplete; in checked studies, under half of the missing clones stem from an unresolved V gene, and the remainder is unexplained. V, J and clone size are those of that table, while D and trimming were read from the DNA. The table for this sample lists some 76,000 clones; approximately 78% of them were counted only once. The leading ten clones occupy 27% of the sample.

This TCR derives from a human donor in a cohort sampled during active COVID-19. The V and J segments used are TRBV5-1 and TRBJ1-4; TRBD1 might be the D gene, on 5 matching bases. The sequencing sample was made of peripheral blood. The CDR3 is CASSSRGEKLFF. The DNA reads as follows: TGCGCCAGCAGCTCGCGGGGGGAAAAACTGTTTTTT.